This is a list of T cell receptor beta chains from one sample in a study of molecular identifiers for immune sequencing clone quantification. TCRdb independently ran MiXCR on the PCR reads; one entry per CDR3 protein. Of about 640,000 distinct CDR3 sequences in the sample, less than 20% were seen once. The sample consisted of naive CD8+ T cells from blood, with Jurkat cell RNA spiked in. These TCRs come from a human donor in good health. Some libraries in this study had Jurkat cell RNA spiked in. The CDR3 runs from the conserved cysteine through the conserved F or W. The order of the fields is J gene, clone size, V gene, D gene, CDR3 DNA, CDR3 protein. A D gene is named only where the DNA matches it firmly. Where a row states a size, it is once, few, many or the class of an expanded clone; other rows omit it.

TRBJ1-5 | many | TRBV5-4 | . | TGTGCCAGCAGCGCCGACGGCGGCTATCAGCCCCAGCATTTT | CASSADGGYQPQHF
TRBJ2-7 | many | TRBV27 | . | TGTGCCAGCAGTTTTTCCTCCGGGTACGAGCAGTACTTC | CASSFSSGYEQYF
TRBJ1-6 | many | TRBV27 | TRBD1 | TGTGCCACCTGGGACAGGGCCTGGAATTCACCCCTCCACTTT | CATWDRAWNSPLHF
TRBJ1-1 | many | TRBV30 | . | TGTGCCTGGAGTGTATCCACAGGGAACACTGAAGCTTTCTTT | CAWSVSTGNTEAFF
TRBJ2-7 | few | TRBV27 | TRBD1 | TGTGCCAGCAGTTCATCTGCGCCCCTTCCCGGACAGGCAACCTACGAGCAGTACTTC | CASSSSAPLPGQATYEQYF
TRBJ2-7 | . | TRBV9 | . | TGTGCCAGCAGCGTAGACGGATCCTACGAGCAGTACTTC | CASSVDGSYEQYF
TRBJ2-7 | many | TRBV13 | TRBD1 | TGTGCCAGCAGCTCCAATGACAGGGCCCACGAGCAGTACTTC | CASSSNDRAHEQYF
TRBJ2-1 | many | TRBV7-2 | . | TGTGCCAGCAGCTTAGGCGGGGGCGGTTACAATGAGCAGTTCTTC | CASSLGGGGYNEQFF
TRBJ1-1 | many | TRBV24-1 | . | TGTGCCACCAGTGATTCGTCTGTAGCTTTCTTT | CATSDSSVAFF
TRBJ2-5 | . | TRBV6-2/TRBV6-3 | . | TGTGCCAGCAAAAGAGGACTGGAAGAGTCCCAGTACTTC | CASKRGLEESQYF
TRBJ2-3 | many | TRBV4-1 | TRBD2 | TGCGCCAGCAGCCAGACTAGCGGGGGCGGGACAGATACGCAGTATTTT | CASSQTSGGGTDTQYF
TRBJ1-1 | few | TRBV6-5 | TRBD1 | TGTGCCAGCAGACAGGGGGGGGACACTGAAGCTTTCTTT | CASRQGGDTEAFF
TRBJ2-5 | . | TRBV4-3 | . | TGCGCCAGCGGCCCCGGGTTAGGGTTCGGGGAGACCCAGTACTTC | CASGPGLGFGETQYF
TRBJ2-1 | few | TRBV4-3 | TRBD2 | TGCGCCAGCGCCCGCCCTAGCGGGAGTGAGGCGCCCTACAATGAGCAGTTCTTC | CASARPSGSEAPYNEQFF
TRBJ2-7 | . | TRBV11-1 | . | TGTGCCAGCAGCCGCTCCCGTGGGTCAACCTACGAGCAGTACTTC | CASSRSRGSTYEQYF
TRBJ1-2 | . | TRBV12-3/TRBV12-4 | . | TGTGCCAGCAGCGGAACAGTGGTTAACTATGGCTACACCTTC | CASSGTVVNYGYTF
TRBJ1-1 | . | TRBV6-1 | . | TGTGCCAGCAGTGAAGTAGTCAGGCCTAGGGACACTGAAGCTTTCTTT | CASSEVVRPRDTEAFF
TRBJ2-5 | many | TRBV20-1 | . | TGCAGTGCTAGGCGCAGGGGACAAGAGACCCAGTACTTC | CSARRRGQETQYF
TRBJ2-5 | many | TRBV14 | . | TGTGCCAGCAGCCAAGTCGGCGAGGGGACCCAGTACTTC | CASSQVGEGTQYF
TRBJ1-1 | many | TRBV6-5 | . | TGTGCCAGCAGTTACGGCATTGGGAACACTGAAGCTTTCTTT | CASSYGIGNTEAFF
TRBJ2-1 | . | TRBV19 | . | TGTGCCAGTAGTATCACTCAGCTTTACAATGAGCAGTTCTTC | CASSITQLYNEQFF
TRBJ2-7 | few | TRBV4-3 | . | TGCGCCAGCAGCCAAGACTGGAACAGGGCTTACGAGCAGTACTTC | CASSQDWNRAYEQYF
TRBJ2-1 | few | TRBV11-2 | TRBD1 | TGTGCCAGCAGCCCACAGGGGGCGTCGGTAAGCAATGAGCAGTTCTTC | CASSPQGASVSNEQFF